This entry lists 3 T cell receptor beta chains sequenced from one sample in a study of blood T cell repertoires in COVID-19. Here immunoSEQ multiplex PCR was the method, and the copy in TCRdb shows in-frame clones only, minus some. The table shows more than 200,000 clones, with approximately 83% occurring only once. The sample consisted of peripheral blood. Receptor source: a man aged 40-50 years with acute or convalescent COVID-19.

The chain carries TRBV28 and TRBJ2-1; perhaps TRBD2 as D (5 bases). The V end lost 4 bases, the J end lost 4 bases, and 8 bases lay between the germline ends. The CDR3 has 13 residues. Germline V gives CDR1 MDHEN, CDR2 SYDVKM. This CDR3 is CASSSSGYNEQFF. The DNA of the CDR3 is TGTGCCAGCAGTTCCAGCGGATACAATGAGCAGTTCTTC. Looking up the rest from reference TRBV28 and TRBJ2-1 gives the full variable domain: DVKVTQSSRYLVKRTGEKVFLECVQDMDHENMFWYRQDPGLGLRLIYFSYDVKMKEKGDIPEGYSVSREKKERFSLILESASTNQTSMYLCASSSSGYNEQFFGPGTRLTVL.

The chain couples TRBV19 to TRBJ1-6; TRBD1 matches 8 bases. V trimming: 2 bases; J trimming: 11 bases; junction bases outside the gene matches: 8. In germline, CDR1 is LNHDA, CDR2 SQIVND (reference sequence). CDR3 size: 15 residues. The CDR3 loop reads CASSIYGTGSAPLHF. The CDR3 coding sequence is TGTGCCAGTAGTATATACGGGACAGGCTCGGCACCCCTCCACTTT.

The chain uses TRBV19 and TRBJ1-2; 9 bases are shared with TRBD1. This CDR3 is 16 amino acids long. V lost 3 bases, J lost 4 bases, and 9 bases stayed unmatched. Germline CDR1 LNHDA, CDR2 SQIVND (reference sequence). In DNA, the CDR3 is TGTGCCAGTAGTATTCTAGCACAGGGGGCAAGCTATGGCTACACCTTC. This sequence encodes CASSILAQGASYGYTF.